A single sample is the source of the 5 T cell receptor beta chains below, sequenced in a study of T cell responses to AZD1222 COVID-19 vaccine. Clones were sequenced by immunoSEQ multiplex PCR, and TCRdb holds only the in-frame ones, with some missing. Of about 110,000 clones in the sample, 89% are singletons; the top ten hold approximately 45%. This specimen was peripheral blood, taken 28 days after the second AZD1222 dose. The receptors shown here come from an adult who received the AZD1222 COVID-19 vaccine.

This chain uses TRBV11-2 with TRBJ1-6; perhaps TRBD1 as D (6 bases). The CDR3 covers 14 residues. The V end was cut by 4 bases, the J end by 7 bases, with 11 bases between. Germline values: CDR1 SGHAT, CDR2 FQNNGV. The CDR3 coding sequence is TGTGCCAGCAGCTACAGGGCAGGAAATTCACCCCTCCACTTT. It is translated as CASSYRAGNSPLHF. The complete variable domain, with remaining parts taken from reference TRBV11-2 and TRBJ1-6, reads EAGVAQSPRYKIIEKRQSVAFWCNPISGHATLYWYQQILGQGPKLLIQFQNNGVVDDSQLPKDRFSAERLKGVDSTLKIQPAKLEDSAVYLCASSYRAGNSPLHFGNGTRLTVT.

This clone was found a few times. The chain joins TRBV3-1 (or the pseudogene TRBV3-2) to TRBJ2-2; D may be TRBD1 (5 bases). V lost 6 bases, J lost 6 bases, and 14 bases lay in between. Per germline, CDR1 LGHDT and CDR2 YNNKEL (reference sequence). The CDR3 loop spans 14 amino acids. This chain's CDR3 is CASRNSGAAGELFF. CDR3 sequence (DNA): TGTGCCAGCAGAAATAGTGGGGCCGCCGGGGAGCTGTTTTTT.

This clone appeared a single time. The rearrangement uses TRBV28 and TRBJ2-7; D is tentatively TRBD1 or TRBD2 (5 bases each). V lost 6 bases and J 3 bases, leaving 15 bases between the germline ends. From germline, CDR1 is MDHEN and CDR2 SYDVKM. There are 14 residues in the CDR3. CDR3 DNA: TGTGCCAGCAGCATTATGCAGGGACGCTACGAGCAGTACTTC. It yields the protein CASSIMQGRYEQYF.

The chain employs TRBV28 and TRBJ2-1; D is undetermined. The germline V gene has CDR1 MDHEN and CDR2 SYDVKM. This CDR3 has 14 amino acids. Trimming took off 3 bases at V and 7 bases at J, with 13 bases between the two ends. The CDR3 spells CASSFRWAPNEQFF. As DNA, the CDR3 is TGTGCCAGCAGTTTTCGTTGGGCTCCAAATGAGCAGTTCTTC.

This clone was found a few times. The V gene is TRBV27, the J gene TRBJ2-1; TRBD2 is a possible D gene (6 bases). Trimming removed 7 bases from V and 0 bases from J, with 13 bases in between. The CDR3 totals 15 residues. CDR1 and CDR2 (germline): MNHEY, SMNVEV (reference sequence). The CDR3 nucleotides read TGTGCCAGCAACATGTACGGGAGCTCCTACAATGAGCAGTTCTTC. Translating gives CASNMYGSSYNEQFF.